Following are 27 T cell receptor beta chains from one sample sequenced in a study of blood T cell repertoires in COVID-19. Profiled with immunoSEQ multiplex PCR; TCRdb holds only in-frame clones, not every one. This table has about 270,000 clones, approximately 92% appearing once. What was sequenced was PBMCs or T cells enriched from blood (not recorded which). These receptors originate from a woman aged 18-29 years who had recovered from COVID-19.

The chain has TRBV6-6 and TRBJ2-7; no reliable D call. The CDR3 is 12 residues long. The V gene's germline CDR1 is MNHNY and CDR2 SVGAGI (reference sequence). Trimming left V 0 bases short and J 5 bases short, with 5 bases between. Written as DNA, the CDR3 is TGTGCCAGCAGTTACTCGTCTGACGAGCAGTACTTC. It encodes CASSYSSDEQYF.

CDR3 DNA: TGCGCCAGCAGCCCTATCTCCGGGACGACCCCAGGGGGGCAGTACTTC. It translates to CASSPISGTTPGGQYF. V usage is TRBV4-1 and J usage is TRBJ2-7; TRBD1 matches at 7 bases. The J segment lost 9 bases and the V segment lost 4 bases, leaving 18 bases of the junction unmatched. Per germline, CDR1 MGHRA and CDR2 YSYEKL. The CDR3 extends over 16 amino acids.

This clone is a singleton in its sample. This chain links TRBV10-3 with TRBJ2-5; 10 positions agree with TRBD2. The CDR3 contains 14 residues. J gave up 1 base and V 8 bases, and 4 bases lay outside the gene matches. The germline gives CDR1 ENHRY, CDR2 SYGVKD. CDR3 DNA: TGTGCCATCGGAGAGCGGGGGGGCCAAGAGACCCAGTACTTC. Translated: CAIGERGGQETQYF.

This clone was observed a single time. This sequence joins TRBV13 and TRBJ2-2; 7 positions agree with TRBD2. The trim removed 6 bases at V and 1 base at J, leaving 11 bases unmatched. Germline-derived CDR1 and CDR2 are PRHDT and FYEKMQ (reference sequence). The CDR3 totals 17 residues. The CDR3 bases are TGTGCCAGCAGAATCGCAGACGGGGGGATGAACACCGGGGAGCTGTTTTTT. Encoded protein: CASRIADGGMNTGELFF.

The chain recombines TRBV5-6 with TRBJ2-1, with D possibly matching TRBD1 (6 bases). The CDR3 is 13 amino acids. CDR1 and CDR2 (germline): SGHDT, YYEEEE. Trimming stripped 2 bases from V and 4 bases from J, with 7 bases between. Here the CDR3 DNA reads TGTGCCAGCAGCTTCGGACAGTACAATGAGCAGTTCTTC. This gives the protein CASSFGQYNEQFF.

This clone was counted a single time. The chain employs TRBV4-1 and TRBJ2-7, with TRBD2 as a possible D gene (5 bases). Germline V gene lookup returns CDR1 MGHRA and CDR2 YSYEKL. Trimming stripped 5 bases from V and 3 bases from J, with 11 bases between. This CDR3 spans 13 amino acids. The chain's CDR3 is CASSTGIDYEQYF. In DNA form, the CDR3 reads TGCGCCAGCAGCACCGGGATAGACTACGAGCAGTACTTC.

The J gene is TRBJ1-1, the V gene TRBV27; D possibly corresponds to TRBD1 (5 bases). Deletions cut 5 bases from V and 3 bases from J, with 13 bases between. The CDR3 covers 14 residues. Per germline, CDR1 MNHEY and CDR2 SMNVEV (reference sequence). The chain's CDR3 is CASSPDWGDTEAFF. The CDR3 bases are TGTGCCAGCAGTCCGGACTGGGGGGACACTGAAGCTTTCTTT.

The chain couples TRBV3-1 (or the pseudogene TRBV3-2) to TRBJ1-1, with D unresolved. Between the trimmed V and J ends, which lost 4 bases and 1 base, there was a span of 4 bases. The CDR3 has 12 residues. Germline loops: CDR1 LGHDT, CDR2 YNNKEL (reference sequence). The CDR3 DNA sequence: TGTGCCAGCAGCCGAGGGAACACTGAAGCTTTCTTT. It is translated as CASSRGNTEAFF.

V and J are TRBV12-3 or TRBV12-4 and TRBJ2-1; weak D call: TRBD2 (6 bases). Deletions cut 5 bases from V and 9 bases from J, with 14 bases between. The CDR3 is made up of 13 amino acids. The CDR3 DNA sequence: TGTGCCAGCAGTCCAGGAGGGGCGGTTGAGCAGTTCTTC. Translation: CASSPGGAVEQFF.

The chain recombines TRBV27 with TRBJ1-1; D perhaps matches TRBD1 (6 bases). CDR3 length: 15 residues. Germline values: CDR1 MNHEY, CDR2 SMNVEV (reference sequence). V lost 4 bases to trimming and J lost 5 bases, with 17 bases between them. The CDR3 reads CASSSYREMETEAFF. The CDR3 DNA reads as TGTGCCAGCAGTTCGTACAGGGAGATGGAGACTGAAGCTTTCTTT.

This clone is a singleton in its sample. V gene TRBV29-1 combines with J gene TRBJ1-1, with D perhaps TRBD1 (5 bases). The CDR3 covers 15 residues. Germline V CDR1 and CDR2: SQVTM, ANQGSEA. V lost 0 bases to trimming and J lost 4 bases, with 15 bases between them. Here the CDR3 DNA reads TGCAGCGTTGAAGATGATGGCTCGGGGGGCACTGAAGCTTTCTTT. Translating gives CSVEDDGSGGTEAFF.

This rearrangement joins TRBV2 to TRBJ1-2, with TRBD1 matching 9 bases. The CDR3 covers 16 residues. V shed 4 bases, J shed 4 bases, and the junction held 10 bases outside the gene matches. From germline, CDR1 is SNHLY and CDR2 FYNNEI. CDR3 nucleotides: TGTGCCAGCAGTGTGTTAACAGGGGGCGCGGGCTATGGCTACACCTTC. Residues: CASSVLTGGAGYGYTF.

This clone was found a few times. The J gene is TRBJ2-7, the V gene TRBV19; D is unresolved. This CDR3 contains 15 residues. V shed 4 bases and J shed 5 bases, with 18 bases lying between them. Germline V lookup: CDR1 LNHDA, CDR2 SQIVND (reference sequence). CDR3 region: CASSNPGRLKHEQYF. CDR3 nucleotides: TGTGCCAGTAGTAACCCAGGCCGCTTAAAACACGAGCAGTACTTC.

The V call is TRBV27, the J call TRBJ1-2, with 7 bases aligning to TRBD1. CDR1 and CDR2 from the germline V gene are MNHEY and SMNVEV (reference sequence). CDR3 length: 15 amino acids. With V trimmed by 5 bases and J by 4 bases, 10 bases remained unmatched. DNA for the CDR3: TGTGCCAGCAGTCCCGGGACAGTCCCTCTCTATGGCTACACCTTC. It yields the protein CASSPGTVPLYGYTF.

J is TRBJ1-2 and V is TRBV11-2; D not certain. Germline V CDR1 and CDR2: SGHAT, FQNNGV. The V and J ends lost 6 bases and 6 bases respectively, with 17 bases between them. The CDR3 runs to 14 residues. CDR3 coding DNA: TGTGCCAGCAGACCCATTAGGCGGAGGGATGGCTACACCTTC. This codes for CASRPIRRRDGYTF. The whole variable domain, remainder taken from reference TRBV11-2 and TRBJ1-2, is EAGVAQSPRYKIIEKRQSVAFWCNPISGHATLYWYQQILGQGPKLLIQFQNNGVVDDSQLPKDRFSAERLKGVDSTLKIQPAKLEDSAVYLCASRPIRRRDGYTFGSGTRLTVV.

The V gene is TRBV19, the J gene TRBJ2-2; 7 bases map to TRBD1. This CDR3 spans 16 amino acids. Germline V lookup: CDR1 LNHDA, CDR2 SQIVND (reference sequence). V trimming: 6 bases; J trimming: 0 bases; junction bases outside the gene matches: 7. CDR3 residues: CASSPYRGPNTGELFF. The CDR3 DNA reads as TGTGCCAGTAGCCCCTACAGGGGTCCGAACACCGGGGAGCTGTTTTTT.

V gene TRBV14 combines with J gene TRBJ2-6, with 7 bases fitting TRBD1. Germline V gene lookup returns CDR1 SGHDN and CDR2 FVKESK. The junction had 7 bases not matched to a gene; V was cut back by 2 bases and J by 0 bases. This CDR3 has 18 residues. The CDR3 reads CASSQTWTGLSGANVLTF. Written as DNA, the CDR3 is TGTGCCAGCAGCCAAACTTGGACAGGCCTCTCTGGGGCCAACGTCCTGACTTTC.

The chain is built from TRBV11-3 and TRBJ2-7; a weak D match, TRBD2 (5 bases). Trimming cost V 5 bases and J 6 bases, with 17 bases left between them. The CDR3 totals 14 residues. Looked up from germline, CDR1 is SGHNT and CDR2 is YENEEA. CDR3 in amino acids: CASSLGPSSGEQYF. The CDR3 DNA is TGTGCCAGCAGCCTCGGCCCTAGCTCCGGCGAGCAGTACTTC.

The chain links TRBV9 to TRBJ2-7; D remains unclear. This CDR3 contains 13 residues. Germline CDR1 and CDR2: SGDLS and YYNGEE. Trimming took 3 bases from V and 0 from J, leaving 7 bases between them. In DNA form, the CDR3 reads TGTGCCAGCAGCGGAAGCACCTCCTACGAGCAGTACTTC. Encoded protein: CASSGSTSYEQYF.

The chain carries TRBV6-5 and TRBJ1-1; 7 bases align to TRBD1. Germline values: CDR1 MNHEY, CDR2 SVGAGI. V trimming: 6 bases; J trimming: 3 bases; junction bases outside the gene matches: 7. The CDR3 is 14 residues long. CDR3 in amino acids: CASSRGATDTEAFF. CDR3 coding DNA: TGTGCCAGCAGCAGGGGGGCGACGGACACTGAAGCTTTCTTT.

The chain joins TRBV7-9 to TRBJ1-2; D gene uncertain. The CDR3 extends over 14 amino acids. V lost 3 bases, J lost 1 base, and 9 bases lay in between. Germline V gene lookup returns CDR1 SEHNR and CDR2 FQNEAQ (reference sequence). CDR3 nucleotide sequence: TGTGCCAGCAGCTTCGCAGATATTAACTATGGCTACACCTTC. Amino acid sequence: CASSFADINYGYTF.

The J gene is TRBJ1-2, the V gene TRBV25-1; a weak D match, TRBD1 (5 bases). This CDR3 spans 13 amino acids. Germline V gene lookup returns CDR1 MGHDK and CDR2 SYGVNS. With 1 base removed from V and 8 bases from J, the gap between germline ends came to 11 bases. The CDR3 loop is CASSEWGGNGYTF. CDR3 nucleotides: TGTGCCAGCAGTGAATGGGGGGGAAACGGCTACACCTTC.

V and J are TRBV2 and TRBJ2-3; D gene uncertain. The V end lost 7 bases, the J end lost 2 bases, and 13 bases lay between the germline ends. Germline V CDR1 and CDR2: SNHLY, FYNNEI. The CDR3 is made up of 14 amino acids. For the CDR3, the DNA is TGTGCCAGCAAGTTGAGACTTATCACAGATACGCAGTATTTT. It specifies CASKLRLITDTQYF. Combining the CDR3 with reference TRBV2 and TRBJ2-3 gives the whole variable domain EPEVTQTPSHQVTQMGQEVILRCVPISNHLYFYWYRQILGQKVEFLVSFYNNEISEKSEIFDDQFSVERPDGSNFTLKIRSTKLEDSAMYFCASKLRLITDTQYFGPGTRLTVL.

The rearrangement links TRBV27 to TRBJ2-1, with 7 bases identical to TRBD1. The V and J ends lost 3 bases and 3 bases, in that order; junction bases with no gene match: 2. The CDR3 runs to 14 residues. CDR1 is MNHEY and CDR2 is SMNVEV in the germline V gene (reference sequence). In DNA, the CDR3 is TGTGCCAGCAGTTTTCGGGACAGCTACAATGAGCAGTTCTTC. Residues: CASSFRDSYNEQFF.

The V and J genes are TRBV19 and TRBJ1-5; no reliable D call. The V gene's germline CDR1 is LNHDA and CDR2 SQIVND (reference sequence). V lost 6 bases and J 6 bases, leaving 6 bases between the germline ends. This CDR3 spans 11 amino acids. The DNA of the CDR3 is TGTGCCAGTAGCGCAGGTCAGCCCCAGCATTTT. Its translation is CASSAGQPQHF.

V and J are TRBV2 and TRBJ2-1, with D possibly being TRBD2 (5 bases). From germline, CDR1 is SNHLY and CDR2 FYNNEI. The CDR3 covers 12 residues. Trimming took off 9 bases at V and 4 bases at J, with 10 bases between the two ends. The CDR3 sequence: CARSGTYNEQFF. The CDR3 bases are TGTGCCAGAAGCGGAACATACAATGAGCAGTTCTTC. Full variable domain (missing parts from reference TRBV2 and TRBJ2-1): EPEVTQTPSHQVTQMGQEVILRCVPISNHLYFYWYRQILGQKVEFLVSFYNNEISEKSEIFDDQFSVERPDGSNFTLKIRSTKLEDSAMYFCARSGTYNEQFFGPGTRLTVL.

The J gene is TRBJ1-3, the V gene TRBV18; no clear D. There are 16 residues in the CDR3. From germline, CDR1 is KGHSH and CDR2 LQKENI. V was clipped by 3 bases and J by 2 bases, with 14 bases between them. CDR3 DNA sequence: TGTGCCAGCTCACCTCTCCCCCCGGTTGCTGGAAACACCATATATTTT. Translating it yields CASSPLPPVAGNTIYF.